The source of this T cell receptor (beta chain) is a study of naive and memory T cell subsets. Whole-study findings and limits: Reportedly, tuberculin skin test sites gave far more TCRs than other biopsies. TCR transcript changes with activation or differentiation may affect this RNA method.

Treatment indicated: skin biopsy from PPD injection site in Mantoux-positive individual. TCR cDNA received a 3' ligated oligonucleotide that carried a UMI. Individuals with a positive Mantoux test gave biopsies from PPD-injected skin. This clonotype was detected only a few times. What it recognizes is unknown. V shed 0 bases, J shed 9 bases, and the junction held 8 bases outside the gene matches. Germline CDR1 GTSNPN, CDR2 SVGIG (reference sequence). The CDR3 has 14 amino acids. Ligated cDNA underwent four rounds of PCR with nested alpha and beta constant region primers and SP2. MiXCR was run by TCRdb on the UMI-ligation and nested PCR reads, yielding one entry per CDR3 protein. The sample carries 20,000 to 25,000 distinct CDR3 sequences, approximately 6% recorded once.

The genes are TRBV30 and TRBJ2-1, with 7 bases matching TRBD2. Source: skin, taken from a tuberculin skin test site. The TCR was taken from an adult in good health. Here the CDR3 reads CAWSVGRESGEQFF. CDR3 DNA: TGTGCCTGGAGTGTCGGGCGGGAGTCAGGTGAGCAGTTCTTC.